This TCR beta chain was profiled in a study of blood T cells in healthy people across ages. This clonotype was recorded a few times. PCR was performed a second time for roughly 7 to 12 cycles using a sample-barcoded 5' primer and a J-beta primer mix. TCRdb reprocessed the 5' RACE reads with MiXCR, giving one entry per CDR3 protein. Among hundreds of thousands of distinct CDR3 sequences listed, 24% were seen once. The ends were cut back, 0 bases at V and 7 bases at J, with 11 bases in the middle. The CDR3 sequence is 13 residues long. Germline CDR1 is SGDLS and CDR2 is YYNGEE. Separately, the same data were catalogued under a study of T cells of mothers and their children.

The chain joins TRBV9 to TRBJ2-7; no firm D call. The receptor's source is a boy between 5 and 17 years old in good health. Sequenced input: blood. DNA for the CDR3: TGTGCCAGCAGCGTAGACGGTTTAATGGAGCAGTACTTC. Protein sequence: CASSVDGLMEQYF. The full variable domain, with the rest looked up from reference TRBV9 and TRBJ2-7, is DSGVTQTPKHLITATGQRVTLRCSPRSGDLSVYWYQQSLDQGLQFLIQYYNGEERAKGNILERFSAQQFPDLHSELNLSSLELGDSALYFCASSVDGLMEQYFGPGTRLTVT.